The 6 T cell receptor beta chains presented below share a single source sample, sequenced in a study of blood T cell repertoires in COVID-19. The data were produced by immunoSEQ multiplex PCR, yet TCRdb's version contains in-frame clones alone and is incomplete. The profile covers approximately 300,000 clones, with about nine tenths appearing a single time and roughly 4.5% taken by the ten largest. Sequencing was done on a sample of PBMCs or T cells enriched from blood (not recorded which). The source is a young man who had recovered from COVID-19.

The DNA for the CDR3 is TGTGCCAGCTCACCAGGGGCACCTACTTACGAGCAGTACTTC. Encoded protein: CASSPGAPTYEQYF. The chain is built from TRBV18 and TRBJ2-7, with a possible D match to TRBD1 (5 bases). Germline values: CDR1 KGHSH, CDR2 LQKENI. This CDR3 has 14 amino acids. Trimming pared 2 bases from V and 4 bases from J, leaving 12 bases between.

The rearrangement uses TRBV4-1 and TRBJ1-3, with TRBD1 matching over 9 bases. Germline V gene sequence: CDR1 MGHRA, CDR2 YSYEKL. The CDR3 is made up of 18 amino acids. V lost 0 bases, J lost 4 bases, and 10 bases stayed unmatched. CDR3 DNA: TGCGCCAGCAGCCAAGAGTTTTTTGGGGGACAGGGAGGAAACACCATATATTTT. The encoded protein is CASSQEFFGGQGGNTIYF.

In nucleotides, the CDR3 is TGCGCCAGCAGCTTGGCCCCCTTCACGGGGGAGGAGACCCAGTACTTC. It specifies CASSLAPFTGEETQYF. The chain employs TRBV5-1 and TRBJ2-5; TRBD2 is a possible D gene (6 bases). This CDR3 comprises 16 residues. In germline, CDR1 is SGHRS, CDR2 YFSETQ. Trimming pared 0 bases from V and 5 bases from J, leaving 17 bases between.

The chain recombines TRBV6-1 with TRBJ1-4; D is possibly TRBD1 (6 bases). The V end lost 0 bases, the J end lost 10 bases, and 18 bases lay between the germline ends. Germline V lookup: CDR1 MNHNS, CDR2 SASEGT. The CDR3 spans 16 residues. Written as DNA, the CDR3 is TGTGCCAGCAGTGAAGCGCTTCGAGTAATAGGGGGAAAACTGTTTTTT. It encodes CASSEALRVIGGKLFF.

The chain combines TRBV19 with TRBJ2-5, with 7 nucleotides matching TRBD2. Germline V CDR1 and CDR2: LNHDA, SQIVND (reference sequence). The CDR3 runs 13 residues. V was pared by 4 bases and J by 5 bases, with 4 bases of the junction left unmatched. The CDR3 DNA reads as TGTGCCAGTAGTACGGGAGGTTACGAGACCCAGTACTTC. The encoded protein is CASSTGGYETQYF.

The chain has TRBV5-6 and TRBJ1-2; 9 bases fit TRBD1. Germline trimming cut 5 bases from V and 4 bases from J; bases unmatched to any gene: 12. The CDR3 loop spans 16 amino acids. Germline CDR1 is SGHDT and CDR2 is YYEEEE. As DNA, the CDR3 is TGTGCCAGCAGGACGAAGGACGGGACAGGGTTCTATGGCTACACCTTC. This codes for CASRTKDGTGFYGYTF. The full variable domain, with the rest looked up from reference TRBV5-6 and TRBJ1-2, is DAGVTQSPTHLIKTRGQQVTLRCSPKSGHDTVSWYQQALGQGPQFIFQYYEEEERQRGNFPDRFSGHQFPNYSSELNVNALLLGDSALYLCASRTKDGTGFYGYTFGSGTRLTVV.